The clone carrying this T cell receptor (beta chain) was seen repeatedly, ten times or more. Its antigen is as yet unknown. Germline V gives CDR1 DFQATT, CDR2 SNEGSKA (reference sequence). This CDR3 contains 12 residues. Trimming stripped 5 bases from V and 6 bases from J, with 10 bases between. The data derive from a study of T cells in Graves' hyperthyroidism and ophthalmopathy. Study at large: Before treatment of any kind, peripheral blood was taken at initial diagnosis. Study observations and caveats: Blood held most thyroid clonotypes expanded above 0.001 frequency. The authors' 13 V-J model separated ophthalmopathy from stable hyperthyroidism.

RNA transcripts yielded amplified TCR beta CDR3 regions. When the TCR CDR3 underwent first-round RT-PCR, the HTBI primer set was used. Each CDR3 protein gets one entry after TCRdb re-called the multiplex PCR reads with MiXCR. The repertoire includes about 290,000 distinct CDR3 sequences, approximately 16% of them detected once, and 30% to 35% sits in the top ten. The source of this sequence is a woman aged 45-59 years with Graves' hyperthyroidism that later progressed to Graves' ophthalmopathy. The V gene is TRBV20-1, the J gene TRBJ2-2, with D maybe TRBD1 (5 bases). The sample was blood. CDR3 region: CSAWTRAGELFF. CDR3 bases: TGCAGTGCTTGGACCAGGGCCGGGGAGCTGTTTTTT.